This TCR beta chain emerged from a study of cytomegalovirus exposure and HLA in healthy donors. PCR involved 60 Vbeta and 13 Jbeta primers. Produced via immunoSEQ multiplex PCR; TCRdb's table is partial and in-frame only. The repertoire has roughly 170,000 clones, more than 80% of them found once; the top ten carry 0.77%. The CDR3 is made up of 16 amino acids. Trimming removed 5 bases from V and 1 base from J, with 17 bases in between. Germline V gives CDR1 SEHNR, CDR2 FQNEAQ (reference sequence). This chain connects TRBV7-9 to TRBJ1-1; possible D gene TRBD1, 5 bases. The clonotype comes from a young woman in good health and CMV-seronegative. The sequenced material came from PBMCs. The CDR3 loop reads CASSPPVGRQNTEAFF. CDR3 nucleotide sequence: TGTGCCAGCAGCCCCCCCGTGGGGCGGCAGAACACTGAAGCTTTCTTT.